A selection of T cell receptor beta chains follows, all from one sample in a study of OX40 agonist ivuxolimab in advanced cancers. Some clones are missing from TCRdb's copy, which holds only in-frame ones; the method was immunoSEQ multiplex PCR. The table has tens of thousands of clones, approximately 86% seen once. The sample in question was CD4+ or CD8+ T cells sorted from blood, obtained in a trial of the OX40 agonist ivuxolimab. These receptors were taken from an adult with an advanced solid tumor such as melanoma, head and neck, liver or kidney cancer. The CDR3 runs from the conserved cysteine through the conserved F or W. The D gene is left open where the match is weak. Clone size is stated in some rows and not others, as once, few, many or a class when expanded.

TRBV18	.	once	TRBJ2-2	TGTGCCAGCTCTTCCTCCGGGGCAGAGAACACCGGGGAGCTGTTTTTT	CASSSSGAENTGELFF
TRBV5-1	.	.	TRBJ2-7	TGCGCCAGCAGCTTGGAGGTGGCGGGGGCGTACCCTCCCTACGAGCAGTACTTC	CASSLEVAGAYPPYEQYF
TRBV28	TRBD1	.	TRBJ1-5	TGTGCCAGCAAGATGGGACAGGGGATTCAGCCCCAGCATTTT	CASKMGQGIQPQHF
TRBV10-3	.	once	TRBJ1-6	TGTGCCATCAGCCAGGGGATCGATTCACCCCTCCACTTT	CAISQGIDSPLHF
TRBV10-3	TRBD1	.	TRBJ1-2	TGTGCCATCAGTCCCCAGGGGGCTCACGGCTACACCTTC	CAISPQGAHGYTF
TRBV7-2	TRBD2	.	TRBJ2-2	TGTGCCAGCAGCTTAAACGGGGGGGCGAACACCGGGGAGCTGTTTTTT	CASSLNGGANTGELFF
TRBV2	TRBD1	once	TRBJ1-1	TGTGCCAGCAGTGTTGGACAGGGCACTGAAGCTTTCTTT	CASSVGQGTEAFF
TRBV4-1	.	.	TRBJ2-7	TGCGCCAGCAGCCCCCGAGGGGGGGCAGCCTACGAGCAGTACTTC	CASSPRGGAAYEQYF
TRBV5-5	.	.	TRBJ1-1	TGTGCCAGCAGCTTGCCAGGGCGGAACACTGAAGCTTTCTTT	CASSLPGRNTEAFF
TRBV6-6	TRBD1	.	TRBJ2-5	TGTGCCAGCAACCTACAGGGGCAAGAGACCCAGTACTTC	CASNLQGQETQYF
TRBV5-1	.	.	TRBJ1-6	TGCGCCAGCAGCTTGGGACTTGATTCACCCCTCCACTTT	CASSLGLDSPLHF
TRBV9	TRBD1	.	TRBJ1-2	TGTGCCAGCAGCGTAGAAGACAGGGGGCCTGGCTACACCTTC	CASSVEDRGPGYTF
TRBV7-2	.	once	TRBJ2-7	TGTGCCAGCAGCTCCGGACGGGGGTACCACGAGCAGTACTTC	CASSSGRGYHEQYF
TRBV18	TRBD2	once	TRBJ2-3	TGTGCCAGCTCATCCGGACTAGCGGGGGGGCTTGGAGATACGCAGTATTTT	CASSSGLAGGLGDTQYF
TRBV28	.	once	TRBJ1-2	TGTGCCAGCAGTACCTTTACTAACTATGGCTACACCTTC	CASSTFTNYGYTF
TRBV28	TRBD1	.	TRBJ2-5	TGTGCCAGCAGTTCCCCCGGGACAGGGGTTGAGACCCAGTACTTC	CASSSPGTGVETQYF
TRBV6-1	.	.	TRBJ2-1	TGTGCCAGCAGTGAAGGGACAGTGGCCTACAATGAGCAGTTCTTC	CASSEGTVAYNEQFF
TRBV28	TRBD1	.	TRBJ1-2	TGTGCCAACCGTGGAAACAGGGGACTCTATGGCTACACCTTC	CANRGNRGLYGYTF
TRBV4-1	.	.	TRBJ1-6	TGCGCCAGCAGCCAACTATGGGGGGGTGGGGATTCACCCCTCCACTTT	CASSQLWGGGDSPLHF
TRBV5-6	.	.	TRBJ1-5	TGTGCCAGCAGCTTGGTGGGGGAGAGCAATCAGCCCCAGCATTTT	CASSLVGESNQPQHF
TRBV7-2	.	.	TRBJ2-3	TGTGCCAGCAGCTCCTCCTCAACTTCTAGCACAGATACGCAGTATTTT	CASSSSSTSSTDTQYF